The 28 T cell receptor beta chains presented below share a single source sample, sequenced in a study of control samples from healthy donors and cancer patients. The repertoire was sequenced with immunoSEQ multiplex PCR; TCRdb's copy has only in-frame clones and lacks some. The sample contains around 250,000 clones, approximately 80% of which appear only once. The specimen was PBMCs. The receptors derive from a woman aged 60-75 years with lung cancer.

This chain links TRBV4-1 with TRBJ1-5; a possible D gene is TRBD1 (5 bases). Trimming removed 0 bases from V and 2 bases from J, with 17 bases in between. From germline, CDR1 is MGHRA and CDR2 YSYEKL. The CDR3 covers 18 residues. The CDR3 loop is CASSQEGAGFGGNQPQHF. Written as DNA, the CDR3 is TGCGCCAGCAGCCAAGAAGGGGCAGGTTTTGGGGGCAATCAGCCCCAGCATTTT.

This chain joins TRBV7-9 and TRBJ2-7; D not resolved. Trimming cost V 6 bases and J 1 base, with 7 bases left between them. CDR3 size: 12 residues. Germline CDR1 is SEHNR and CDR2 is FQNEAQ (reference sequence). The CDR3 nucleotides read TGTGCCAGCAGGCCTGATTCCTACGAGCAGTACTTC. This gives the protein CASRPDSYEQYF. The variable domain in full, completed from reference TRBV7-9 and TRBJ2-7, reads DTGVSQNPRHKITKRGQNVTFRCDPISEHNRLYWYRQTLGQGPEFLTYFQNEAQLEKSRLLSDRFSAERPKGSFSTLEIQRTEQGDSAMYLCASRPDSYEQYFGPGTRLTVT.

V is TRBV6-5 and J is TRBJ2-3; 7 bases are a match to TRBD1. Germline CDR1 MNHEY, CDR2 SVGAGI. The CDR3 totals 14 residues. J gave up 2 bases and V 6 bases, and 5 bases lay outside the gene matches. The CDR3 spells CASRRGPDTDTQYF. CDR3 DNA: TGTGCCAGCAGGAGGGGGCCAGACACAGATACGCAGTATTTT.

The chain employs TRBV4-1 and TRBJ2-1, with 7 bases identical to TRBD1. V dropped 6 bases and J dropped 0; count of bases not matched to a gene: 14. The CDR3 runs 18 residues. CDR1 and CDR2 from the germline V gene are MGHRA and YSYEKL. The CDR3 DNA reads TGCGCCAGCAGGCTAATAGGGGGCGGATGGAGCTCCTACAATGAGCAGTTCTTC. Translating it yields CASRLIGGGWSSYNEQFF.

The chain couples TRBV5-1 to TRBJ2-1; unclear D gene. V was cut by 0 bases and J by 7 bases, with 5 bases left in between. CDR1 is SGHRS and CDR2 is YFSETQ in the germline V gene. This CDR3 region has 12 residues. CDR3 in amino acids: CASSLEGNEQFF. In nucleotides, the CDR3 is TGCGCCAGCAGCTTGGAGGGAAATGAGCAGTTCTTC.

The count of this clone is one. The chain uses TRBV27 and TRBJ1-4, with D perhaps matching TRBD1 (6 bases). This CDR3 spans 16 amino acids. The germline gives CDR1 MNHEY, CDR2 SMNVEV (reference sequence). Trimming took 10 bases from V and 7 from J, leaving 25 bases between them. The CDR3 DNA reads as TGTGCCACCTCCCCCAGGGCGGGGGGCGCGGGTGAAAAACTGTTTTTT. It is translated as CATSPRAGGAGEKLFF.

In nucleotides, the CDR3 is TGTGCCAGCAGTCCCGGACAGTTGGCGGCTCAAGCTTTCTTT. Its translation is CASSPGQLAAQAFF. V is TRBV28 and J is TRBJ1-1; a possible D gene is TRBD1 (6 bases). CDR3 length equals 14 residues. Trimming removed 5 bases from V and 9 bases from J, with 19 bases in between. Germline-derived CDR1 and CDR2 are MDHEN and SYDVKM.

The chain joins TRBV6-5 to TRBJ1-4, with TRBD1 identical over 8 bases. The CDR3 contains 14 residues. Germline CDR1 is MNHEY and CDR2 is SVGAGI. Trimming cost V 6 bases and J 5 bases; bases outside gene matches: 5. This CDR3 reads CASRQGVGNEKLFF. The CDR3 region has the DNA TGTGCCAGCAGACAGGGGGTGGGGAATGAAAAACTGTTTTTT.

Here the CDR3 DNA reads TGTGCCAGCAGTTACGTGCAGAATCAGCCCCAGCATTTT. Protein: CASSYVQNQPQHF. The rearrangement links TRBV6-5 to TRBJ1-5; D gene uncertain. V was cut by 2 bases and J by 4 bases, with 6 bases left in between. This CDR3 contains 13 residues. Germline CDR1 and CDR2: MNHEY and SVGAGI.

CDR3 DNA sequence: TGTGCCAGCAGCTTAGATCAAGTGGAGTGCACTGAAGCTTTCTTT. This gives the protein CASSLDQVECTEAFF. The chain couples TRBV11-3 to TRBJ1-1; no firm D call. This CDR3 contains 15 residues. Trimming shortened V by 0 bases and J by 4 bases, and 12 bases separated the two germline ends. The germline V gene encodes CDR1 SGHNT and CDR2 YENEEA.

This sequence joins TRBV7-8 and TRBJ1-2; D call uncertain. Trimming cost V 2 bases and J 5 bases, with 18 bases left between them. Germline-derived CDR1 and CDR2 are SGHVS and FQNEAQ. The CDR3 sequence is 16 residues long. CDR3 sequence (DNA): TGTGCCAGCAGCTTACATCCGACCGCGCCGGAGTATGGCTACACCTTC. Encoded protein: CASSLHPTAPEYGYTF.

The genes are TRBV29-1 and TRBJ2-3; D remains unclear. From germline, CDR1 is SQVTM and CDR2 ANQGSEA. V lost 4 bases, J lost 0 bases, and 8 bases lay in between. The CDR3 is 13 residues long. CDR3 residues: CSVGSRSTDTQYF. As DNA, the CDR3 is TGCAGCGTTGGCTCCAGGAGCACAGATACGCAGTATTTT.

The V gene is TRBV10-3, the J gene TRBJ1-1; the D is unclear. Germline CDR1 ENHRY, CDR2 SYGVKD. V was cut by 6 bases and J by 5 bases, with 19 bases left in between. This CDR3 spans 15 amino acids. The CDR3 region has the DNA TGTGCCATCAGGGTCGAGGGAGGTAGTGATACTGAAGCTTTCTTT. Protein product: CAIRVEGGSDTEAFF.

The chain employs TRBV6-2 or TRBV6-3 and TRBJ2-6; D ambiguous. Trimming cost V 5 bases and J 7 bases, with 12 bases left between them. The CDR3 contains 14 residues. Germline V gene sequence: CDR1 MNHEY, CDR2 SVGEGT. CDR3 protein: CASSLGYRANVLTF. The CDR3, as DNA: TGTGCCAGCAGTCTAGGGTATAGAGCCAACGTCCTGACTTTC.

This rearrangement joins TRBV6-5 to TRBJ1-6; D gene uncertain. Germline CDR1 reads MNHEY; CDR2 reads SVGAGI. V was shortened by 10 bases and J by 3 bases, with 13 bases between the two germline ends. The CDR3 is made up of 14 amino acids. The CDR3 DNA follows: TGTGCCATGGGCCCGGGGAACTATAATTCACCCCTCCACTTT. As protein: CAMGPGNYNSPLHF.

V is TRBV10-1 and J is TRBJ2-7; 9 nucleotides align to TRBD1. Germline V gene data show CDR1 as WNHNN and CDR2 as SYGVQD (reference sequence). V shed 4 bases and J 2 bases; nucleotides not matched to a gene: 6. The CDR3 contains 15 residues. CDR3 protein: CASSGRRDRAYEQYF. As DNA, the CDR3 is TGCGCCAGCAGTGGACGGCGGGACAGGGCCTACGAGCAGTACTTC.

This rearrangement joins TRBV12-3 or TRBV12-4 to TRBJ2-3; D is possibly TRBD1 or TRBD2 (6 bases each). V was cut by 1 base and J by 14 bases, with 16 bases left in between. The CDR3 is 13 amino acids. As DNA, the CDR3 is TGTGCCAGCAGTTTAGTCTGGGGGGCTCCACTGTATTTT. This gives the protein CASSLVWGAPLYF.

The gene calls are TRBV7-3 and TRBJ1-4; D possibly corresponds to TRBD1 (5 bases). The CDR3 is made up of 16 amino acids. The V gene's germline CDR1 is SGHTA and CDR2 FQGTGA. Trimming cost V 4 bases and J 2 bases, with 14 bases left between them. The CDR3 loop is CASSSPGWGTNEKLFF. DNA for the CDR3: TGTGCCAGCAGCTCCCCGGGTTGGGGGACTAATGAAAAACTGTTTTTT.

The chain has TRBV7-9 and TRBJ1-1; TRBD1 agrees at 7 bases. Trimming removed 5 bases from V and 10 bases from J; junction bases left unmatched: 7. CDR1 and CDR2 (germline): SEHNR, FQNEAQ (reference sequence). The CDR3 consists of 12 residues. CDR3 coding DNA: TGTGCCAGCAGCCGGGACAGCACCACAGCTTTCTTT. This translates into CASSRDSTTAFF. Using reference TRBV7-9 and TRBJ1-1 for the parts outside the CDR3, the full variable domain is DTGVSQNPRHKITKRGQNVTFRCDPISEHNRLYWYRQTLGQGPEFLTYFQNEAQLEKSRLLSDRFSAERPKGSFSTLEIQRTEQGDSAMYLCASSRDSTTAFFGQGTRLTVV.

The chain is built from TRBV7-9 and TRBJ1-1; D gene uncertain. CDR1 and CDR2 (germline): SEHNR, FQNEAQ (reference sequence). CDR3 length: 13 amino acids. V shed 1 base and J shed 1 base, with 4 bases lying between them. The CDR3 nucleotides are TGTGCCAGCAGCTTAGGAGAGAACACTGAAGCTTTCTTT. Encoded protein: CASSLGENTEAFF. The variable domain in full, with the rest retrieved from reference TRBV7-9 and TRBJ1-1, is DTGVSQNPRHKITKRGQNVTFRCDPISEHNRLYWYRQTLGQGPEFLTYFQNEAQLEKSRLLSDRFSAERPKGSFSTLEIQRTEQGDSAMYLCASSLGENTEAFFGQGTRLTVV.

J is TRBJ1-2 and V is TRBV5-4, with D maybe TRBD1 (5 bases). CDR3 length: 14 amino acids. Germline CDR1 and CDR2: SGHNT and YYREEE (reference sequence). Deletions cut 0 bases from V and 8 bases from J, with 14 bases between. CDR3 amino acids: CASSLGGRVEGYTF. Here the CDR3 DNA reads TGTGCCAGCAGCTTGGGGGGGAGGGTGGAAGGCTACACCTTC.

V usage is TRBV27 and J usage is TRBJ2-7; D ambiguous. Germline V CDR1 and CDR2: MNHEY, SMNVEV (reference sequence). The CDR3 is 16 amino acids. V was trimmed by 6 bases and J by 1 base, leaving 19 bases between them. DNA of the CDR3: TGTGCCAGCAGCCAAAAGAGGATGACTTGGTCCTACGAGCAGTACTTC. It encodes CASSQKRMTWSYEQYF.

The chain links TRBV28 to TRBJ1-5; D remains unclear. This CDR3 has 14 residues. Germline V lookup: CDR1 MDHEN, CDR2 SYDVKM. The V end was cut by 6 bases, the J end by 0 bases, with 9 bases between. CDR3 DNA: TGTGCCAGCAGCTCTGGTTATAGCAATCAGCCCCAGCATTTT. Its protein product is CASSSGYSNQPQHF.

V is TRBV5-1 and J is TRBJ2-1; possibly TRBD2 for D (7 bases). Trimming removed 1 base from V and 4 bases from J, with 18 bases in between. The germline CDR1 and CDR2 sequences are SGHRS and YFSETQ. This CDR3 has 17 residues. The CDR3: CASSLNVVAGAYNEQFF. The CDR3 DNA sequence: TGCGCCAGCAGCTTGAATGTTGTGGCGGGGGCTTACAATGAGCAGTTCTTC.

V is TRBV5-1 and J is TRBJ2-3, with D perhaps assigned TRBD1 or TRBD2 (5 bases each). Trimming took off 7 bases at V and 0 bases at J, with 12 bases between the two ends. Germline V CDR1 and CDR2: SGHRS, YFSETQ. This CDR3 contains 14 residues. CDR3 loop: CASADRDSTDTQYF. In nucleotides, the CDR3 is TGCGCCAGCGCAGACCGGGACAGCACAGATACGCAGTATTTT.

V gene TRBV18 combines with J gene TRBJ1-2; 8 bases agree with TRBD1. The CDR3 length is 16 residues. CDR1 and CDR2 (germline): KGHSH, LQKENI. The trim removed 3 bases at V and 1 base at J, leaving 7 bases unmatched. The CDR3 here is CASSPQGAYLNYGYTF. Written as DNA, the CDR3 is TGTGCCAGCTCACCGCAGGGGGCCTACCTTAACTATGGCTACACCTTC.

In this sample, this clone turned up a few times. The V call is TRBV6-1, the J call TRBJ2-2, with D possibly matching TRBD1 (6 bases). Trimming removed 0 bases at V and 4 bases at J, with 15 bases between. Per the germline V gene, CDR1 is MNHNS and CDR2 is SASEGT. The CDR3 length is 17 residues. The CDR3 loop reads CASSEAVGAFLTGELFF. DNA of the CDR3: TGTGCCAGCAGTGAAGCCGTGGGGGCATTCCTCACCGGGGAGCTGTTTTTT.

V and J are TRBV2 and TRBJ1-5, with TRBD1 matching over 7 bases. Germline V lookup: CDR1 SNHLY, CDR2 FYNNEI. The V gene end was trimmed by 5 bases and the J gene end by 2 bases; junction bases not matched to a gene: 3. This CDR3 contains 14 residues. The CDR3: CASSQGGGNQPQHF. The DNA for the CDR3 is TGTGCCAGCAGTCAGGGGGGAGGCAATCAGCCCCAGCATTTT. The whole variable domain, remainder taken from reference TRBV2 and TRBJ1-5, is EPEVTQTPSHQVTQMGQEVILRCVPISNHLYFYWYRQILGQKVEFLVSFYNNEISEKSEIFDDQFSVERPDGSNFTLKIRSTKLEDSAMYFCASSQGGGNQPQHFGDGTRLSIL.